Listed below are T cell receptor beta chains from one sample, sequenced in a study of T cell repertoires in cytomegalovirus infection. MiXCR, applied by TCRdb to the reads, yields one record per CDR3 protein. Of about 260,000 distinct CDR3 sequences in the sample, around 13% are singletons; the top ten hold 7.5% to 10%. Sequencing input: PBMCs. The receptors derive from a human donor in good health (CMV status not recorded). Some clones in this sample may be carry-over from other donors' samples. Each CDR3 is given with its conserved first and last residue. Fields, in order: D gene, V gene, clone size, J gene, CDR3 DNA, CDR3 protein. A D gene is named only where the DNA matches it firmly. Expanded clones are given a class, and other clones once, few, many or no size at all.

>NA|TRBV25-1|many|TRBJ1-2
TGTGCCAGCAGTGAGGTTCAGGACTACACCTTC
CASSEVQDYTF
>NA|TRBV10-2|NA|TRBJ2-1
TGCGCCAGCAGTGAGTCCGCCGGGGGCTACAATGAGCAGTTCTTC
CASSESAGGYNEQFF
>TRBD2|TRBV15|few|TRBJ2-5
TGTGCCACCAGCAGAGAATTAGCGGGAGGCGTCGGAGAGACCCAGTACTTC
CATSRELAGGVGETQYF
>NA|TRBV18|NA|TRBJ2-7
TGTGCCAGCTCACCAGAGGTCAAGACCTACGGAAGCTTC
CASSPEVKTYGSF
>TRBD2|TRBV20-1|NA|TRBJ2-7
TGCAGTTGGCGTCTAGCGGGAGATGGGGAGCAGTACTTC
CSWRLAGDGEQYF
>TRBD2|TRBV7-6|many|TRBJ2-3
TGTGCCAGCAGCTTAAGGAGCGGGGGGGCATCCAATACGCAGTATTTT
CASSLRSGGASNTQYF
>TRBD2|TRBV12-5|many|TRBJ2-7
TGTGCTAGTGGTTCCACGACTAGCGGGGGCAACACGTACGAGCAGTACTTC
CASGSTTSGGNTYEQYF
>NA|TRBV28|many|TRBJ1-2
TGTGCCAGCAATCCACAACAACGGAGTGGCTACACCTTC
CASNPQQRSGYTF
>NA|TRBV7-2|many|TRBJ2-7
TGTGCCAGCAGCTTAGGAGTTTCGGCGGCTTACGAGCAGTACTTC
CASSLGVSAAYEQYF
>TRBD2|TRBV28|few|TRBJ2-7
TGTGCCAGCAGTCCCCAGCCGGGACTACGGAGGATCGAGCAGTACTTC
CASSPQPGLRRIEQYF
>TRBD2|TRBV6-1|NA|TRBJ2-7
TGTGCCAGCAGCCCTAGCGGGAGCCCCTACGAGCAGTACTTC
CASSPSGSPYEQYF
>NA|TRBV11-1|many|TRBJ1-1
TGTGCCAGCAGCCCAGTCCCGGGCTCACAGTTGAACACTGAAGCTTTCTTT
CASSPVPGSQLNTEAFF
>NA|TRBV5-1|few|TRBJ2-6
TGCGCCAGCAGCTTGGCCGAGGGCTCTGGGGCCAACGTCCTGACTTTC
CASSLAEGSGANVLTF
>NA|TRBV6-5|NA|TRBJ1-1
TGTGCCAGCAGTTACAGTAGCATCACTGGGGCCACTGAAGCTTTCTTT
CASSYSSITGATEAFF
>NA|TRBV19|few|TRBJ2-3
TGTGCCAGTAGTATGGAGGGGATCCGAACAGATACGCAGTATTTT
CASSMEGIRTDTQYF
>NA|TRBV3-1|few|TRBJ1-1
TGTGCCAGCAGCACCGGGGGTCGCACTGAAGCTTTCTTT
CASSTGGRTEAFF
>TRBD2|TRBV20-1|few|TRBJ2-1
TGCAGTGCCGGTATAGCGGGAGTACCCTACAATGAGCAGTTCTTC
CSAGIAGVPYNEQFF
>TRBD1|TRBV10-3|NA|TRBJ2-7
TGTGCCATCAGTGAGTCACGGACAGGGGACGCCTACGAGCAGTACTTC
CAISESRTGDAYEQYF
>TRBD2|TRBV7-2|many|TRBJ2-3
TGTGCCAGCAGCTTAGGGACTAGCGGCACAGATACGCAGTATTTT
CASSLGTSGTDTQYF
>NA|TRBV7-2|many|TRBJ2-1
TGTGCCAGCAGCTTAGCGTGGCAGAAGGAGCAGTTCTTC
CASSLAWQKEQFF
>TRBD2|TRBV7-3|NA|TRBJ2-4
TGTGCCAGCAGCTTAACTGCGGGGGACTCCAAAAACATTCAGTACTTC
CASSLTAGDSKNIQYF
>NA|TRBV6-2/TRBV6-3|few|TRBJ1-2
TGTGCCAGCAGTTACTCAGGGACGTTCTATGGCTACACCTTC
CASSYSGTFYGYTF
>NA|TRBV7-2|many|TRBJ2-3
TGTGCCAGCAGCCCAACGCTAGCCACAGATACGCAGTATTTT
CASSPTLATDTQYF
>NA|TRBV20-1|NA|TRBJ2-1
TGCAGTGCGAGGGTTGGGGTCTTGGGGAATGAGCAGTTCTTC
CSARVGVLGNEQFF
>NA|TRBV5-6|NA|TRBJ1-2
TGTGCCAGCAGCTCACGCCGGGTAGCCCACTATGGCTACACCTTC
CASSSRRVAHYGYTF
>NA|TRBV7-9|few|TRBJ1-5
TGTGCCAGCAGCTTATCGGGGGACAATCAGCCCCAGCATTTT
CASSLSGDNQPQHF
>TRBD2|TRBV12-5|NA|TRBJ2-5
TGTGCTAGTGGTCCCCGGGGAGCGGGGGCAGAGACCCAGTACTTC
CASGPRGAGAETQYF
>NA|TRBV29-1|few|TRBJ2-1
TGCAGCGTTGAAGATAGGGCTGCAGGGAGCTCCTACAATGAGCAGTTCTTC
CSVEDRAAGSSYNEQFF
>TRBD2|TRBV28|NA|TRBJ2-1
TGTGCCAGCGAAGCTAGCGGTAAAACCTACAATGAGCAGTTCTTC
CASEASGKTYNEQFF
>NA|TRBV9|NA|TRBJ2-1
TGTGCCAGCAGCGTAGCGAGGGCGAGCTCCTACAATGAGCAGTTCTTC
CASSVARASSYNEQFF
>NA|TRBV7-3|many|TRBJ2-7
TGTGCCAGCAGCTTAACGGCCAGGGAGGCCTACGAGCAGTACTTC
CASSLTAREAYEQYF
>NA|TRBV12-3/TRBV12-4|many|TRBJ2-7
TGTGCCAGCACCGGAGGGGCCGGCGAGCAGTACTTC
CASTGGAGEQYF
>NA|TRBV3-1|NA|TRBJ2-1
TGTGCCAGCAGCCAAACAGAGGACAATGAGCAGTTCTTC
CASSQTEDNEQFF
>NA|TRBV12-3/TRBV12-4|few|TRBJ1-1
TGTGCCAGCAGTTTCATCCGGGACCTAAGCCCGCCTGAAGCTTTCTTT
CASSFIRDLSPPEAFF
>NA|TRBV27|few|TRBJ1-2
TGTGCCAGCAGTCCCCCGGGTCGAAGGCGAGAAGGCTACACCTTC
CASSPPGRRREGYTF
>NA|TRBV2|NA|TRBJ2-7
TGTGCCAGCAGCACAGTACTTTATTACGAGCAGTACTTC
CASSTVLYYEQYF
>TRBD1|TRBV6-6|NA|TRBJ1-1
TGTGCCAGCAGAGACAGGGGGCGGAGTACTGAAGCTTTCTTT
CASRDRGRSTEAFF
>NA|TRBV7-2|many|TRBJ2-5
TGTGCCAGCAGCCCCGGGACGGGCCCCCAAGAGACCCAGTACTTC
CASSPGTGPQETQYF
>NA|TRBV5-6|many|TRBJ1-2
TGTGCCAGCAGCTTGGGATCCCACGGCTATGGCTACACCTTC
CASSLGSHGYGYTF
>TRBD2|TRBV2|few|TRBJ2-5
TGTGCCAGCAGCGGGACTAGCAGGGAGACCCAGTACTTC
CASSGTSRETQYF
>TRBD1|TRBV5-5|NA|TRBJ1-1
TGTGCCAGCAGCTTGGCCGGGTCCGGGGACAGGACTGAAGCTTTCTTT
CASSLAGSGDRTEAFF
>NA|TRBV10-3|NA|TRBJ2-7
TGTGCCACCTACACGGGGGGCGCATCCCACGAGCAGTACTTC
CATYTGGASHEQYF